This TCR beta chain was obtained from a study of OX40 agonist ivuxolimab in advanced cancers. Study findings and constraints: Normalized T-cell clonal expansion was also low in some nonresponders.

Germline CDR1 KGHSH, CDR2 LQKENI. This CDR3 contains 14 residues. V was cut by 0 bases and J by 2 bases, with 7 bases left in between. Repertoires were generated with immunoSEQ multiplex PCR, while TCRdb's copy carries only in-frame clones and drops some. The sample lists 45,000 to 50,000 clones, 75% to 90% seen once, with about 48% in the top ten. For this clone: Its antigen is not known.

The chain couples TRBV18 to TRBJ1-2; D unresolved. This TCR was sampled from an adult with an advanced solid tumor such as melanoma, head and neck, liver or kidney cancer. Sequences were derived from CD4+ or CD8+ T cells sorted from blood, sampled in a trial of the OX40 agonist ivuxolimab. DNA for the CDR3: TGTGCCAGCTCACCACCGGCCATAAACTATGGCTACACCTTC. Its translation: CASSPPAINYGYTF.